This T cell receptor beta chain was captured in a study of blood T cell repertoires in COVID-19. Clones were read by immunoSEQ multiplex PCR, and TCRdb kept only the in-frame ones, dropping some. The sample contains fewer than 200,000 clones, 84% of which appear only once. Two consecutive negative NP/OP PCR tests, clearance, or resolved symptoms defined Cohort 3 recovery. Germline CDR1 is MRHNA and CDR2 is SNTAGT. The V and J ends lost 6 bases and 2 bases, in that order; junction bases with no gene match: 6. CDR3 size: 16 residues. This clone was seen only a few times. This TCR came from a man in his fifties or sixties who had recovered from COVID-19. The sequencing input was PBMCs or T cells enriched from blood (not recorded which). The chain links TRBV6-4 to TRBJ2-3, with 12 bases aligning to TRBD2. The CDR3 nucleotides are TGTGCCAGCAGCTGGACTAGCGGGACTCACACAGATACGCAGTATTTT. Encoded protein: CASSWTSGTHTDTQYF.